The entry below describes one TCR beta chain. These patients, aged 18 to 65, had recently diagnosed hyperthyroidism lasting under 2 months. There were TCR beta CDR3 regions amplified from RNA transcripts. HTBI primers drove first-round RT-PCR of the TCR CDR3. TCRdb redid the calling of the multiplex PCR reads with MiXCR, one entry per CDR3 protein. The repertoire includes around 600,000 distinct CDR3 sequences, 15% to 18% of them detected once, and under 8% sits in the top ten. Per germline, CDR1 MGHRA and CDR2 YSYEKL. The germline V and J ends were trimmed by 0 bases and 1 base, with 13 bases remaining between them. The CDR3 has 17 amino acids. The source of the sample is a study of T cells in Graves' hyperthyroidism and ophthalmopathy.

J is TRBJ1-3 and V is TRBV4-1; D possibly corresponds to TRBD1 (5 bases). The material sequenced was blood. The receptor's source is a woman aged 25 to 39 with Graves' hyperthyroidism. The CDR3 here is CASSQDFEGISGNTIYF. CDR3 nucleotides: TGCGCCAGCAGCCAAGATTTTGAGGGGATATCTGGAAACACCATATATTTT.